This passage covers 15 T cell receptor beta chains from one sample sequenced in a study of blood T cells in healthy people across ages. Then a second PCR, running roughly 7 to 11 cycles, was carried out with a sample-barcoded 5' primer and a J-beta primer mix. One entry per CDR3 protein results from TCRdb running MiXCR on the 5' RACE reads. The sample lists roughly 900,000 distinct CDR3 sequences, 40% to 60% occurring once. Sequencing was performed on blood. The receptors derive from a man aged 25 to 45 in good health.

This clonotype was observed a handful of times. The CDR3 sequence: CASSLARGAGEQFF. DNA of the CDR3: TGTGCCAGCAGCTTAGCCAGAGGCGCGGGTGAGCAGTTCTTC. The V gene is TRBV7-2, the J gene TRBJ2-1; D may be TRBD2 (5 bases). V lost 0 bases to trimming and J lost 9 bases, with 12 bases between them. CDR3 length: 14 residues. Germline V gene data show CDR1 as SGHTA and CDR2 as FQGNSA.

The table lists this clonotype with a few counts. The CDR3: CASRSTGVGSPLHF. In DNA, the CDR3 is TGTGCCAGCAGGTCGACCGGGGTGGGTTCACCCCTCCACTTT. This rearrangement joins TRBV2 to TRBJ1-6; no firm D call. There are 14 residues in the CDR3. The V gene's germline CDR1 is SNHLY and CDR2 FYNNEI. Between the trimmed V and J ends, which lost 6 bases and 9 bases, there was a span of 15 bases.

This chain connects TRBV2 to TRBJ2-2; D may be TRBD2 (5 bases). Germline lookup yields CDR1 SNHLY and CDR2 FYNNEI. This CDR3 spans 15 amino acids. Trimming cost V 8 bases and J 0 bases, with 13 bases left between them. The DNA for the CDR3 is TGTGCCAGCGCGGGCATCCAACCGAACACCGGGGAGCTGTTTTTT. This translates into CASAGIQPNTGELFF.

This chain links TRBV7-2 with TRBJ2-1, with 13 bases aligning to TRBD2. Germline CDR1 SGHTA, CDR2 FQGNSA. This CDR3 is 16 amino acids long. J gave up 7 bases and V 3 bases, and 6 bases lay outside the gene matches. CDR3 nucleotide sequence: TGTGCCAGCAGCTTGGACACTAGCGGGAGGGGGAATGAGCAGTTCTTC. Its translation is CASSLDTSGRGNEQFF.

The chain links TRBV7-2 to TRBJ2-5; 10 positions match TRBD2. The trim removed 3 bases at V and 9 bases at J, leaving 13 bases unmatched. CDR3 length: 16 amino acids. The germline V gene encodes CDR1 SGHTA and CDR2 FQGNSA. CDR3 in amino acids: CASSFRPTSGARSQYF. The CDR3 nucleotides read TGTGCCAGCAGCTTCCGACCTACTAGCGGGGCCCGTTCCCAGTACTTC.

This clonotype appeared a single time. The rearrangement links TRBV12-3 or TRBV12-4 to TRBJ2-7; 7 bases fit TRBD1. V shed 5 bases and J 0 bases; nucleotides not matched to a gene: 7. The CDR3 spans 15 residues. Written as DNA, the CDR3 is TGTGCCAGCAGTCCCCTCCGGGACAGCTCCTACGAGCAGTACTTC. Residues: CASSPLRDSSYEQYF.

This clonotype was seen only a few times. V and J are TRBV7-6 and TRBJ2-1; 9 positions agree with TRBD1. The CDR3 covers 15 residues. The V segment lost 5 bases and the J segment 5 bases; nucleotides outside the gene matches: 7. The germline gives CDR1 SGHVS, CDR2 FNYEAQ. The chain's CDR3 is CASSPGQGTHNEQFF. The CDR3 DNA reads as TGTGCCAGCAGCCCTGGACAGGGGACCCACAATGAGCAGTTCTTC.

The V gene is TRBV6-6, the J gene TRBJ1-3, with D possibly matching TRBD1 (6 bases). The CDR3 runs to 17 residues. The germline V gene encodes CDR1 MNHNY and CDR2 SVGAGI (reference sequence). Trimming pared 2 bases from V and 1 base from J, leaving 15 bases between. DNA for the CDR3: TGTGCCAGCAGTTACGTAGGGGGGCTTAAGTCTGGAAACACCATATATTTT. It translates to CASSYVGGLKSGNTIYF.

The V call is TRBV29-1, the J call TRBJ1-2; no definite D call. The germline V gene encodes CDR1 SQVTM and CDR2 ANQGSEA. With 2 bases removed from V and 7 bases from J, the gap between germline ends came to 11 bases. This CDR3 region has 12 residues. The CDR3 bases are TGCAGCGTTGAATCCTCCGGGTCTGGCTACACCTTC. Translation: CSVESSGSGYTF.

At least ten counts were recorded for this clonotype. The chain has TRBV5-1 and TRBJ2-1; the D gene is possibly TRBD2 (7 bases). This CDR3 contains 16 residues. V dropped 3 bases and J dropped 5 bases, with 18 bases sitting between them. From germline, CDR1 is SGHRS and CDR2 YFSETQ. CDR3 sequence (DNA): TGCGCCAGCAGCTCCCTTATGGGGGGGCCCGACAATGAGCAGTTCTTC. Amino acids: CASSSLMGGPDNEQFF.

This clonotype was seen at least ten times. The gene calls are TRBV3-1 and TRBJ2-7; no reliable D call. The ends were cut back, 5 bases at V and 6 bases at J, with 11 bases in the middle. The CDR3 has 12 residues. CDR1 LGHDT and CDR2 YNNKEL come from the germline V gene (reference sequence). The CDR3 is CASSFSSSEQYF. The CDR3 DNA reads TGTGCCAGCAGCTTCTCTTCAAGCGAGCAGTACTTC.

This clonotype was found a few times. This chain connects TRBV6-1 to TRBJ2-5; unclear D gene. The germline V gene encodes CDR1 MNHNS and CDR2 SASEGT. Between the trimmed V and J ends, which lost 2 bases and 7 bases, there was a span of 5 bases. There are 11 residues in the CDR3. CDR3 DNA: TGTGCCAGCAGTGAAAGGCTGACCCAGTACTTC. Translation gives CASSERLTQYF.

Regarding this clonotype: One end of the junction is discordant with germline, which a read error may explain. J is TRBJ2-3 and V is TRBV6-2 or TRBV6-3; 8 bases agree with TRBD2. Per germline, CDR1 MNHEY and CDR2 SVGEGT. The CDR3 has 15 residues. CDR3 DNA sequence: TGTGCCGGCAGTTCGGGACTAGTTTTTCCAGATACGCAGTATTTT. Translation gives CAGSSGLVFPDTQYF.

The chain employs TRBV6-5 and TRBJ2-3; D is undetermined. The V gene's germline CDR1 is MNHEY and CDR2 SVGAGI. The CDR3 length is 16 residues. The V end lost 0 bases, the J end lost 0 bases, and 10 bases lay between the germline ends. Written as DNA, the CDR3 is TGTGCCAGCAGTTACTCTCCGCAGATTAGCACAGATACGCAGTATTTT. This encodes CASSYSPQISTDTQYF.

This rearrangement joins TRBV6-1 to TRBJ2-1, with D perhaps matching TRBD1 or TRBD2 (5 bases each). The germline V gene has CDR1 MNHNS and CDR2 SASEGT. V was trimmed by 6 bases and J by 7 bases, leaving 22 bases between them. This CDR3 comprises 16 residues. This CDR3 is CASSFGTGPAENEQFF. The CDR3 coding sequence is TGTGCCAGCAGCTTTGGGACGGGCCCCGCCGAAAATGAGCAGTTCTTC.